This is a list of T cell receptor beta chains from one sample in a study of cytomegalovirus exposure and HLA in healthy donors. Data came from immunoSEQ multiplex PCR; TCRdb stores just in-frame clones and leaves some out. The sample lists about 130,000 clones, 77% occurring once. Sequenced sample: PBMCs. These receptor sequences come from a woman between 40 and 50 years old in good health and CMV-seropositive. Both conserved end residues are part of each CDR3. The D gene is left open where the match is weak. Clone size is shown for a subset of rows, as once, few, many or a class of expanded clone.

V gene: TRBV6-1
clone size: .
J gene: TRBJ2-5
D gene: TRBD1
CDR3 DNA: TGTGCCAGCAGTGAAGCGCGTAGGACAGGGGGCGGAGAGACCCAGTACTTC
CDR3 protein: CASSEARRTGGGETQYF

V gene: TRBV19
clone size: .
J gene: TRBJ2-3
D gene: .
CDR3 DNA: TGTGCCAGTATCGAACGGGCCAGGGGTAAAGATACGCAGTATTTT
CDR3 protein: CASIERARGKDTQYF

V gene: TRBV6-5
clone size: few
J gene: TRBJ1-1
D gene: TRBD1
CDR3 DNA: TGTGCCAGCAGTTACGCCGGGACAGGGACTGAAGCTTTCTTT
CDR3 protein: CASSYAGTGTEAFF

V gene: TRBV25-1
clone size: .
J gene: TRBJ2-3
D gene: TRBD1
CDR3 DNA: TGTGCCAGCAGTGAGTTTGGACAGGGGGGCACAGATACGCAGTATTTT
CDR3 protein: CASSEFGQGGTDTQYF

V gene: TRBV7-7
clone size: .
J gene: TRBJ2-3
D gene: TRBD2
CDR3 DNA: TGTGCCAGCAGCTCCGGGCCCGGGGGGACAGATACGCAGTATTTT
CDR3 protein: CASSSGPGGTDTQYF

V gene: TRBV5-1
clone size: .
J gene: TRBJ1-2
D gene: .
CDR3 DNA: TGCGCCAGCAGCCCCGGAGGCAGTAACTATGGCTACACCTTC
CDR3 protein: CASSPGGSNYGYTF

V gene: TRBV15
clone size: .
J gene: TRBJ2-7
D gene: TRBD2
CDR3 DNA: TGTGCCACCAGCCCCGGGACTAGCGGTTACGAGCAGTACTTC
CDR3 protein: CATSPGTSGYEQYF

V gene: TRBV2
clone size: .
J gene: TRBJ1-5
D gene: .
CDR3 DNA: TGTGCCAGCAGCAGGACACGTGGGGACAATCAGCCCCAGCATTTT
CDR3 protein: CASSRTRGDNQPQHF

V gene: TRBV27
clone size: .
J gene: TRBJ2-2
D gene: TRBD2
CDR3 DNA: TGTGCCAGCACGAGACTAGCGGGAGTAGGCGGGGAGCTGTTTTTT
CDR3 protein: CASTRLAGVGGELFF

V gene: TRBV5-1
clone size: few
J gene: TRBJ2-3
D gene: TRBD1
CDR3 DNA: TGCGCCAGCAGCTTACAGGGGGCTAAAGATACGCAGTATTTT
CDR3 protein: CASSLQGAKDTQYF

V gene: TRBV6-5
clone size: .
J gene: TRBJ1-5
D gene: .
CDR3 DNA: TGTGCCAGCAGGCCAGGGGTGGCTCAGCCCCAGCATTTT
CDR3 protein: CASRPGVAQPQHF

V gene: TRBV19
clone size: .
J gene: TRBJ1-5
D gene: TRBD1
CDR3 DNA: TGTGCCAGTAGTCGTACAGGGGATCAGCCCCAGCATTTT
CDR3 protein: CASSRTGDQPQHF

V gene: TRBV30
clone size: few
J gene: TRBJ2-7
D gene: .
CDR3 DNA: TGTGCCTGGAGTGGGGACTCCTTGAGGAACGAGCAGTACTTC
CDR3 protein: CAWSGDSLRNEQYF

V gene: TRBV4-2
clone size: .
J gene: TRBJ2-4
D gene: .
CDR3 DNA: TGTGCCAGCAGCCAAGGGGACACGGTAGCCAAAAACATTCAGTACTTC
CDR3 protein: CASSQGDTVAKNIQYF

V gene: TRBV11-3
clone size: .
J gene: TRBJ1-1
D gene: TRBD1
CDR3 DNA: TGTGCCAGCAGCTTTTACCGGGACAGGGGTGGTACTGAAGCTTTCTTT
CDR3 protein: CASSFYRDRGGTEAFF

V gene: TRBV19
clone size: .
J gene: TRBJ2-1
D gene: .
CDR3 DNA: TGTGCCAGTAGTCGATGGACCCACGGAGGTATTGGGAATGAGCAGTTCTTC
CDR3 protein: CASSRWTHGGIGNEQFF

V gene: TRBV5-1
clone size: .
J gene: TRBJ1-1
D gene: .
CDR3 DNA: TGCGCCAGCAGCTCCATCCCGGGAATGAACACTGAAGCTTTCTTT
CDR3 protein: CASSSIPGMNTEAFF

V gene: TRBV27
clone size: .
J gene: TRBJ2-7
D gene: TRBD2
CDR3 DNA: TGTGCCAGCAGTCCTTTAGCGGGAGCGGGCTACGAGCAGTACTTC
CDR3 protein: CASSPLAGAGYEQYF

V gene: TRBV15
clone size: .
J gene: TRBJ2-7
D gene: TRBD1
CDR3 DNA: TGTGCCACCAGCAGAGGACAGGGGGGGACCTACGAGCAGTACTTC
CDR3 protein: CATSRGQGGTYEQYF

V gene: TRBV11-2
clone size: .
J gene: TRBJ2-7
D gene: .
CDR3 DNA: TGTGCCAGCAGCTTAGCTTCCTACGAGCAGTACTTC
CDR3 protein: CASSLASYEQYF

V gene: TRBV4-2
clone size: .
J gene: TRBJ2-5
D gene: TRBD2
CDR3 DNA: TGTGCCAGCAGCCAACGCGGGGAGGGGAGAGAGACCCAGTACTTC
CDR3 protein: CASSQRGEGRETQYF

V gene: TRBV5-1
clone size: .
J gene: TRBJ1-1
D gene: TRBD1
CDR3 DNA: TGCGCCAGCAACACGGGGACAGGGGGCGGGGGCACTGAAGCTTTCTTT
CDR3 protein: CASNTGTGGGGTEAFF

V gene: TRBV28
clone size: .
J gene: TRBJ1-4
D gene: .
CDR3 DNA: TGTGCCAGCAGTTCCAACAGAAAACTGTTTTTT
CDR3 protein: CASSSNRKLFF

V gene: TRBV7-3
clone size: .
J gene: TRBJ1-2
D gene: .
CDR3 DNA: TGTGCCAGCAGCTTAGGGGAGAACTATGGCTACACCTTC
CDR3 protein: CASSLGENYGYTF

V gene: TRBV21-1
clone size: .
J gene: TRBJ2-2
D gene: .
CDR3 DNA: TGTGCCAGCAGCAAAGCGGGGACTAGCGGGATCTCGGCCGGGGAGCTGTTTTTT
CDR3 protein: CASSKAGTSGISAGELFF

V gene: TRBV6-1
clone size: .
J gene: TRBJ2-1
D gene: TRBD2
CDR3 DNA: TGTGCCAGCAGTGAACTAGCGGGAGGGCCCCCCCATGAGCAGTTCTTC
CDR3 protein: CASSELAGGPPHEQFF

V gene: TRBV11-3
clone size: .
J gene: TRBJ2-1
D gene: TRBD2
CDR3 DNA: TGTGCCAGCAGCTCGCTCGGACTAGCGGGAGCAGGGGGACACAATGAGCAGTTCTTC
CDR3 protein: CASSSLGLAGAGGHNEQFF

V gene: TRBV19
clone size: .
J gene: TRBJ2-1
D gene: TRBD2
CDR3 DNA: TGTGCCAGTAGTAGGACTAGTCCGGATGAGCAGTTCTTC
CDR3 protein: CASSRTSPDEQFF

V gene: TRBV5-5
clone size: .
J gene: TRBJ2-1
D gene: TRBD2
CDR3 DNA: TGTGCCAGCAGCTCGGTGATAGCGGGAGGGGACGAGCAGTTCTTC
CDR3 protein: CASSSVIAGGDEQFF

V gene: TRBV7-6
clone size: .
J gene: TRBJ2-1
D gene: .
CDR3 DNA: TGTGCCAGCAGCCTAGGGGGGGGGTCCGGGGAGCAGTTCTTC
CDR3 protein: CASSLGGGSGEQFF

V gene: TRBV15
clone size: .
J gene: TRBJ1-1
D gene: TRBD1
CDR3 DNA: TGTGCCACCAGCAAAACAGGGGGTGGCACTGAAGCTTTCTTT
CDR3 protein: CATSKTGGGTEAFF

V gene: TRBV7-2
clone size: .
J gene: TRBJ2-1
D gene: .
CDR3 DNA: TGTGCCAGCAGCTTCCTCAATAGCGGTTACAATGAGCAGTTCTTC
CDR3 protein: CASSFLNSGYNEQFF

V gene: TRBV28
clone size: .
J gene: TRBJ2-7
D gene: TRBD2
CDR3 DNA: TGTGCCAGCAGTTTGGCAGGTAGCGGGAACTACGAGCAGTACTTC
CDR3 protein: CASSLAGSGNYEQYF

V gene: TRBV29-1
clone size: .
J gene: TRBJ2-7
D gene: .
CDR3 DNA: TGCAGCGTTGAATCGGCCAGGGGCGAGCAGTACTTC
CDR3 protein: CSVESARGEQYF

V gene: TRBV9
clone size: few
J gene: TRBJ2-5
D gene: TRBD2
CDR3 DNA: TGTGCCAGCAGCGTAGGGCGGGAGGGCTGGGGAGAGACCCAGTACTTC
CDR3 protein: CASSVGREGWGETQYF